Listed here are 13 T cell receptor beta chains from one sample, sequenced in a study of cytomegalovirus exposure and HLA in healthy donors. PCR used 60 Vbeta primers and 13 Jbeta primers. This table comes from immunoSEQ multiplex PCR, and its TCRdb copy is limited to in-frame clones, with some not included. Of 95,000 to 100,000 clones in the sample, about 81% were seen once. The sequencing sample was made of PBMCs. The receptor source for this set is a man aged 50-59 years in good health and CMV-seronegative.

As DNA, the CDR3 is TGTGCCAGCAGTTTACGCCGCAGGGGCTTGAACACTGAAGCTTTCTTT. The encoded protein is CASSLRRRGLNTEAFF. The J gene is TRBJ1-1, the V gene TRBV28, with a possible D match to TRBD1 (6 bases). V dropped 2 bases and J dropped 0 bases, with 13 bases sitting between them. The CDR3 length is 16 residues. Per germline, CDR1 MDHEN and CDR2 SYDVKM.

The chain links TRBV5-1 to TRBJ1-4; possibly TRBD1 for D (5 bases). The germline V gene has CDR1 SGHRS and CDR2 YFSETQ. The CDR3 has 17 residues. V was shortened by 2 bases and J by 5 bases, with 19 bases between the two germline ends. CDR3: CASSLETVVLGNEKLFF. In DNA, the CDR3 is TGCGCCAGCAGCTTAGAGACAGTAGTCTTGGGGAATGAAAAACTGTTTTTT.

This chain connects TRBV28 to TRBJ1-2; no clear D gene. The CDR3 loop spans 11 amino acids. The germline V gene has CDR1 MDHEN and CDR2 SYDVKM. Trimming shortened V by 5 bases and J by 8 bases, and 9 bases separated the two germline ends. The CDR3 here is CASSRGIGYTF. The DNA for the CDR3 is TGTGCCAGCAGTCGAGGGATCGGCTACACCTTC.

This chain links TRBV5-1 with TRBJ2-7, with TRBD1 matching 11 bases. The CDR3 runs 15 residues. Germline V gives CDR1 SGHRS, CDR2 YFSETQ. J gave up 7 bases and V 0 bases, and 6 bases lay outside the gene matches. CDR3 protein: CASSLEGQGVGEQYF. DNA for the CDR3: TGCGCCAGCAGCTTGGAGGGACAGGGGGTCGGTGAGCAGTACTTC.

About this clone itself: The junction does not match germline at one end; this may be a read error. The chain links TRBV7-7 to TRBJ1-4; D is perhaps TRBD1 (5 bases). This CDR3 spans 13 amino acids. Germline V CDR1 and CDR2: SSHAT, FNYEAQ (reference sequence). The DNA of the CDR3 is TGTGCTAGCAGCAAGGGGCCTAATGAAAAACTGTTTTTT. This encodes CASSKGPNEKLFF.

The rearrangement joins TRBV21-1 to TRBJ2-2; the D call TRBD2 from the table was never checked on the DNA. TRBV21-1 is a listed pseudogene. The CDR3 is 14 residues long. The CDR3 DNA is TGTGCCAGCAGAACTACACGAAACACCGGGGAGCTGTTTTTT. Translation: CASRTTRNTGELFF.

This clone was observed a single time. The V and J genes are TRBV7-6 and TRBJ1-6, with 7 bases that match TRBD1. The ends lost 9 bases at V and 11 bases at J; junction bases unmatched: 16. The CDR3 spans 15 residues. Germline assignment: CDR1 SGHVS and CDR2 FNYEAQ. CDR3 sequence: CARAADRVSLTPLHF. The DNA of the CDR3 is TGTGCCAGGGCCGCCGACAGGGTATCGTTGACACCCCTCCACTTT.

V gene TRBV7-9 combines with J gene TRBJ1-4; D is unresolved. Germline CDR1 reads SEHNR; CDR2 reads FQNEAQ (reference sequence). Trimming removed 2 bases at V and 3 bases at J, with 19 bases between. The CDR3 is made up of 18 amino acids. The CDR3 DNA is TGTGCCAGCAGCTTATTACGGGCGCAGAGGGATGCTAATGAAAAACTGTTTTTT. This gives the protein CASSLLRAQRDANEKLFF.

The CDR3 sequence is CASSPTGSETQYF. DNA of the CDR3: TGCGCCAGCAGCCCTACAGGGAGCGAGACCCAGTACTTC. The rearrangement joins TRBV5-1 to TRBJ2-5; D possibly corresponds to TRBD1 (6 bases). Germline V gene data show CDR1 as SGHRS and CDR2 as YFSETQ. Trimming took off 4 bases at V and 5 bases at J, with 12 bases between the two ends. The CDR3 length is 13 residues.

V is TRBV18 and J is TRBJ1-1, with D perhaps TRBD1 (6 bases). Trimming pared 3 bases from V and 5 bases from J, leaving 13 bases between. Germline V gene lookup returns CDR1 KGHSH and CDR2 LQKENI. There are 14 residues in the CDR3. DNA for the CDR3: TGTGCCAGCTCACCGGCCCAGGGGTGGACTGAAGCTTTCTTT. Amino acids: CASSPAQGWTEAFF.

This rearrangement joins TRBV5-1 to TRBJ2-7, with 8 bases aligning to TRBD1. The germline V gene encodes CDR1 SGHRS and CDR2 YFSETQ. The CDR3 loop spans 14 amino acids. The trim removed 2 bases at V and 7 bases at J, leaving 8 bases unmatched. CDR3 amino acids: CASSFGQGAEEQYF. CDR3 nucleotides: TGCGCCAGCAGCTTTGGGCAGGGGGCTGAAGAGCAGTACTTC.

V gene TRBV13 combines with J gene TRBJ2-7, with D perhaps matching TRBD1 (6 bases). This CDR3 region has 14 residues. The germline V and J ends were trimmed by 5 bases and 3 bases, with 14 bases remaining between them. Germline values: CDR1 PRHDT, CDR2 FYEKMQ (reference sequence). The CDR3 nucleotides are TGTGCCAGCAGCCAGGGGCGAGTAGTCTACGAGCAGTACTTC. Its protein product is CASSQGRVVYEQYF.

The table lists this clone with a count of one. The chain uses TRBV28 and TRBJ1-2; no definite D call. V gave up 5 bases and J gave up 1 base, with 14 bases separating them. Germline CDR1 and CDR2: MDHEN and SYDVKM. The CDR3 length is 15 residues. CDR3 region: CASSIIVRDNYGYTF. Written as DNA, the CDR3 is TGTGCCAGCAGTATCATTGTGAGGGATAACTATGGCTACACCTTC.